The clone carrying this T cell receptor beta chain came up a few times. As yet, its antigen is unknown. The data were obtained in a study of radiotherapy plus CTLA-4 blockade in lung cancer. Study-level background: Among patients, roughly 18% showed objective responses, and 25% to 35% had disease control. Overall study results and limits: Together with interferon-beta, which increased in serum after radiation, early dynamic changes in blood T cell clones were reportedly the best predictors of response. Peripheral blood showed expansion of tumor-derived TCR clones after radiotherapy and ipilimumab.

Germline V CDR1 and CDR2: MNHNY, SVGAGI (reference sequence). J lost 3 bases, V lost 6 bases, and 3 bases had no gene match. The length of the CDR3 is 15 residues. The study treated chemo-refractory metastatic non-small-cell lung cancer patients with focal radiation plus ipilimumab CTLA-4 blockade. Data came from immunoSEQ multiplex PCR; TCRdb stores just in-frame clones and leaves some out. This table holds around 82,000 clones, about 78% found once. This receptor was obtained from a human donor with non-small cell lung cancer whose response to radiotherapy plus ipilimumab could not be evaluated. Some clones in this sample may be carry-over from other donors' samples. Sequencing was performed on peripheral blood, taken from a patient treated with radiotherapy plus ipilimumab. The chain is built from TRBV6-6 and TRBJ2-3, with 13 bases lining up with TRBD2. The CDR3 protein is CASRRGLAGTDTQYF. CDR3 bases: TGTGCCAGCAGACGGGGACTAGCGGGGACAGATACGCAGTATTTT.